This T cell receptor beta chain stems from a study of cytotoxic CD8 clonotypes in ibrutinib-treated CLL. TCRdb's table, derived via immunoSEQ multiplex PCR, lists solely in-frame clones and lacks some. The table lists around 70,000 clones, about two thirds of them singletons, with approximately 5% in the top ten. As regards this clone: Its antigen is unidentified.

From germline, CDR1 is SGHRS and CDR2 YFSETQ. CDR3 length equals 15 residues. The V and J ends lost 1 base and 0 bases, in that order; junction bases with no gene match: 0. Overall study results and limits: Relative to age-matched healthy donors, clonality at baseline was higher, and it tracked circulating CD8+ T-cell counts.

The source material was PBMCs, sampled after 12 months of ibrutinib treatment. This TCR was recovered from a human donor with chronic lymphocytic leukemia. The chain couples TRBV5-1 to TRBJ1-5, with TRBD1 identical over 8 bases. In nucleotides, the CDR3 is TGCGCCAGCAGCTTGACAGGGGGTAGCAATCAGCCCCAGCATTTT. This translates into CASSLTGGSNQPQHF.